These 25 T cell receptor beta chains were all obtained from the same sample, sequenced in a study of blood T cell repertoires in COVID-19. Clones were sequenced by immunoSEQ multiplex PCR, and TCRdb holds only the in-frame ones, with some missing. The data hold a few hundred thousand clones, with approximately 92% observed a single time. Sequenced material: peripheral blood. These receptors came from a middle-aged woman who had recovered from COVID-19.

In the case of this clone: Other DNA sequences in this sample translate to the same CDR3. The V call is TRBV12-3 or TRBV12-4, the J call TRBJ1-2; 7 bases map to TRBD1. J gave up 4 bases and V 1 base, and 0 bases lay outside the gene matches. The CDR3 is made up of 13 amino acids. CDR3 sequence reads: CASSLGQGYGYTF. The CDR3 bases are TGTGCCAGCAGTTTAGGACAGGGCTATGGCTACACCTTC.

V usage is TRBV10-3 and J usage is TRBJ2-1; tentative D call: TRBD1 (6 bases). Germline V gene data show CDR1 as ENHRY and CDR2 as SYGVKD. This CDR3 region has 14 residues. Trimming took 4 bases from V and 4 from J, leaving 11 bases between them. DNA for the CDR3: TGTGCCATCAGTGCAGGGGTGGGATACAATGAGCAGTTCTTC. Encoded protein: CAISAGVGYNEQFF.

Here the CDR3 reads CASSQVSGGAGEQFF. DNA for the CDR3: TGTGCCAGCAGCCAAGTGAGCGGGGGGGCAGGTGAGCAGTTCTTC. This chain joins TRBV3-1 (or the pseudogene TRBV3-2) and TRBJ2-1; 10 bases fit TRBD2. The length of the CDR3 is 15 residues. With 1 base clipped from V and 9 bases from J, the junction kept 6 bases outside the gene matches. The germline CDR1 and CDR2 sequences are LGHDT and YNNKEL (reference sequence).

The chain is built from TRBV2 and TRBJ1-1, with D possibly TRBD1 on 5 matching bases. The CDR3 is made up of 13 amino acids. Per germline, CDR1 SNHLY and CDR2 FYNNEI. Trimming took off 6 bases at V and 5 bases at J, with 13 bases between the two ends. DNA for the CDR3: TGTGCCAGCAGGCTCAGGGAGGGAACTGAAGCTTTCTTT. It specifies CASRLREGTEAFF. Looking up the rest from reference TRBV2 and TRBJ1-1 gives the full variable domain: EPEVTQTPSHQVTQMGQEVILRCVPISNHLYFYWYRQILGQKVEFLVSFYNNEISEKSEIFDDQFSVERPDGSNFTLKIRSTKLEDSAMYFCASRLREGTEAFFGQGTRLTVV.

The CDR3, as DNA: TGTGCCAGCAGCCGAACAGGGGACACTCAGCCCCAGCATTTT. Translating it yields CASSRTGDTQPQHF. The chain has TRBV27 and TRBJ1-5; 7 nucleotides align to TRBD1. CDR1 is MNHEY and CDR2 is SMNVEV in the germline V gene (reference sequence). CDR3 length: 14 residues. V was pared by 6 bases and J by 6 bases, with 8 bases of the junction left unmatched.

V and J are TRBV29-1 and TRBJ2-5; TRBD1 aligns across 10 bases. Trimming at V came to 6 bases and at J to 2 bases, leaving 0 bases not matched to a gene. The germline gives CDR1 SQVTM, CDR2 ANQGSEA. CDR3 length equals 12 residues. In DNA, the CDR3 is TGCAGCGTGGACAGGGGGCAAGAGACCCAGTACTTC. It codes for CSVDRGQETQYF.

The V call is TRBV5-4, the J call TRBJ1-3; 7 bases fit TRBD1. This CDR3 has 14 amino acids. Germline V gene sequence: CDR1 SGHNT, CDR2 YYREEE (reference sequence). V shed 2 bases, J shed 3 bases, and the junction held 2 bases outside the gene matches. CDR3 DNA: TGTGCCAGCAGCTTTAGGGACAGTGGAAACACCATATATTTT. Its protein product is CASSFRDSGNTIYF.

This clone showed up just once. The J gene is TRBJ2-1, the V gene TRBV5-6; TRBD1 agrees at 9 bases. Unmatched junction bases numbered 8, after V lost 4 bases and J lost 6 bases. The CDR3 sequence is 15 residues long. Germline-derived CDR1 and CDR2 are SGHDT and YYEEEE. CDR3 region: CASSSWGQGLNEQFF. The DNA for the CDR3 is TGTGCCAGCAGCAGTTGGGGACAGGGTCTCAATGAGCAGTTCTTC.

The chain carries TRBV3-1 (or the pseudogene TRBV3-2) and TRBJ1-4; TRBD1 agrees at 9 bases. There are 16 residues in the CDR3. The V segment lost 3 bases and the J segment 2 bases; nucleotides outside the gene matches: 4. Germline V gene data show CDR1 as LGHDT and CDR2 as YNNKEL (reference sequence). In DNA, the CDR3 is TGTGCCAGCAGCCACTTACAGGGGGCCACTAATGAAAAACTGTTTTTT. This gives the protein CASSHLQGATNEKLFF.

The chain joins TRBV7-2 to TRBJ2-7; a weak D match, TRBD2 (5 bases). This CDR3 region has 14 residues. From germline, CDR1 is SGHTA and CDR2 FQGNSA. Trimming shortened V by 0 bases and J by 3 bases, and 9 bases separated the two germline ends. The chain's CDR3 is CASSLALGDYEQYV. The CDR3, as DNA: TGTGCCAGCAGCTTAGCGCTCGGGGACTACGAGCAGTACGTC.

This rearrangement joins TRBV6-2 or TRBV6-3 to TRBJ1-5; the D is unclear. From germline, CDR1 is MNHEY and CDR2 SVGEGT. The V end was cut by 1 base, the J end by 3 bases, with 7 bases between. The CDR3 runs to 14 residues. CDR3 residues: CASSYYVANQPQHF. CDR3 DNA: TGTGCCAGCAGTTACTATGTAGCCAATCAGCCCCAGCATTTT.

The chain links TRBV9 to TRBJ1-4, with D possibly matching TRBD1 (5 bases). The CDR3 sequence is 15 residues long. V was trimmed by 3 bases and J by 0 bases, leaving 9 bases between them. Germline V gene data show CDR1 as SGDLS and CDR2 as YYNGEE. CDR3 sequence reads: CASSARQTTNEKLFF. CDR3 coding DNA: TGTGCCAGCAGCGCTCGACAGACAACTAATGAAAAACTGTTTTTT.

The gene calls are TRBV7-8 and TRBJ2-3, with 7 bases fitting TRBD1. Trimming cost V 5 bases and J 3 bases; bases outside gene matches: 8. The CDR3 loop spans 15 amino acids. Germline V CDR1 and CDR2: SGHVS, FQNEAQ. In DNA form, the CDR3 reads TGTGCCAGCAGCACCCAGGGGGTTCAGACAGATACGCAGTATTTT. This gives the protein CASSTQGVQTDTQYF. Together with reference TRBV7-8 and TRBJ2-3, the CDR3 gives the full variable domain: GAGVSQSPRYKVAKRGQDVALRCDPISGHVSLFWYQQALGQGPEFLTYFQNEAQLDKSGLPSDRFFAERPEGSVSTLKIQRTQQEDSAVYLCASSTQGVQTDTQYFGPGTRLTVL.

V gene TRBV12-5 combines with J gene TRBJ1-1, with TRBD1 matching over 7 bases. Germline V CDR1 and CDR2: LGHNT, FRNRAP. This CDR3 comprises 17 residues. Trimming cost V 5 bases and J 11 bases; bases outside gene matches: 23. The CDR3: CASGTLGQSWGITKAFF. CDR3 coding DNA: TGTGCTAGTGGTACCTTGGGACAGTCGTGGGGAATAACAAAGGCTTTCTTT. Complete variable domain (other parts from reference TRBV12-5 and TRBJ1-1): DARVTQTPRHKVTEMGQEVTMRCQPILGHNTVFWYRQTMMQGLELLAYFRNRAPLDDSGMPKDRFSAEMPDATLATLKIQPSEPRDSAVYFCASGTLGQSWGITKAFFGQGTRLTVV.

This clone was seen a few times. CDR3 region: CAWKEVANYGYTF. The CDR3 nucleotides are TGTGCCTGGAAGGAGGTAGCAAACTATGGCTACACCTTC. This rearrangement joins TRBV30 to TRBJ1-2, with unresolved D. Germline CDR1 reads GTSNPN; CDR2 reads SVGIG (reference sequence). The CDR3 runs 13 residues. V gave up 4 bases and J gave up 2 bases, with 11 bases separating them.

This sequence joins TRBV5-5 and TRBJ1-2; 7 positions agree with TRBD1. The CDR3 sequence is 13 residues long. Germline V lookup: CDR1 SGHKS, CDR2 YYEKEE (reference sequence). J was trimmed by 8 bases and V by 6 bases; bases with no gene match: 10. The CDR3 reads CASTQGVSGGYTF. CDR3 nucleotide sequence: TGTGCCAGCACCCAGGGGGTCTCAGGCGGCTACACCTTC. Full variable domain (rest looked up from reference TRBV5-5 and TRBJ1-2): DAGVTQSPTHLIKTRGQQVTLRCSPISGHKSVSWYQQVLGQGPQFIFQYYEKEERGRGNFPDRFSARQFPNYSSELNVNALLLGDSALYLCASTQGVSGGYTFGSGTRLTVV.

The chain combines TRBV20-1 with TRBJ2-1; no definite D call. V lost 5 bases to trimming and J lost 9 bases, with 11 bases between them. This CDR3 has 11 residues. Germline V gene sequence: CDR1 DFQATT, CDR2 SNEGSKA (reference sequence). CDR3 DNA sequence: TGCAGTGCTTTGATTAGTGGTGAGCAGTTCTTC. It is translated as CSALISGEQFF.

The V gene is TRBV28, the J gene TRBJ1-2; maybe TRBD1 (6 bases). The CDR3 length is 13 residues. Germline-derived CDR1 and CDR2 are MDHEN and SYDVKM. The V end lost 3 bases, the J end lost 4 bases, and 9 bases lay between the germline ends. CDR3 sequence reads: CASSFTGPYGYTF. CDR3 coding DNA: TGTGCCAGCAGTTTCACAGGGCCCTATGGCTACACCTTC.

This clone was seen only once. CDR3 sequence reads: CASSSLRLAGKRSYNEQFF. In DNA, the CDR3 is TGTGCCAGCAGCTCCCTCAGACTAGCGGGAAAAAGGTCCTACAATGAGCAGTTCTTC. The chain employs TRBV6-2 or TRBV6-3 and TRBJ2-1, with 11 bases identical to TRBD2. The CDR3 contains 19 residues. The trim removed 6 bases at V and 1 base at J, leaving 14 bases unmatched. The germline V gene has CDR1 MNHEY and CDR2 SVGEGT.

The chain is built from TRBV3-1 (or the pseudogene TRBV3-2) and TRBJ2-4, with D possibly TRBD1 on 5 matching bases. The V gene lost 7 bases and the J gene lost 3 bases, with 16 bases spanning the gap. Germline V CDR1 and CDR2: LGHDT, YNNKEL (reference sequence). The CDR3 length is 15 residues. For the CDR3, the DNA is TGTGCCAGCAAAAACTCAGGGATCGGCAAAAACATTCAGTACTTC. The encoded protein is CASKNSGIGKNIQYF.

This chain connects TRBV18 to TRBJ1-2; D gene ambiguous. Germline CDR1 KGHSH, CDR2 LQKENI. The CDR3 loop spans 14 amino acids. Trimming took 5 bases from V and 4 from J, leaving 14 bases between them. Written as DNA, the CDR3 is TGTGCCAGCTCAACTACCGGTCGGGGCTATGGCTACACCTTC. Amino acids: CASSTTGRGYGYTF.

The chain couples TRBV27 to TRBJ1-1; 8 bases are a match to TRBD1. From germline, CDR1 is MNHEY and CDR2 SMNVEV (reference sequence). V gave up 5 bases and J gave up 1 base; unmatched junction bases: 6. The CDR3 spans 15 residues. CDR3 bases: TGTGCCAGCAGTCCCGGGACAGGAAAGAACACTGAAGCTTTCTTT. It specifies CASSPGTGKNTEAFF.

The chain is built from TRBV3-1 (or the pseudogene TRBV3-2) and TRBJ2-7, with TRBD2 as a possible D gene (6 bases). The CDR3 loop spans 13 amino acids. Germline loops: CDR1 LGHDT, CDR2 YNNKEL (reference sequence). Trimming pared 4 bases from V and 4 bases from J, leaving 11 bases between. Written as DNA, the CDR3 is TGTGCCAGCAGCCCCCTGCGGGGTTACGAGCAGTACTTC. Translated: CASSPLRGYEQYF.

The chain combines TRBV27 with TRBJ1-5; the D is unclear. The CDR3 contains 13 residues. The ends were cut back, 0 bases at V and 5 bases at J, with 5 bases in the middle. CDR1 is MNHEY and CDR2 is SMNVEV in the germline V gene (reference sequence). In DNA, the CDR3 is TGTGCCAGCAGTTTATCCGGTTATCAGCCCCAGCATTTT. It is translated as CASSLSGYQPQHF.

CDR3 bases: TGTGCCAGCAGCTTAAGCGGGAGTCAGGGAGATACGCAGTATTTT. This translates into CASSLSGSQGDTQYF. The gene calls are TRBV5-4 and TRBJ2-3, with 8 nucleotides matching TRBD2. Germline V gives CDR1 SGHNT, CDR2 YYREEE (reference sequence). V was clipped by 2 bases and J by 5 bases; unmatched bases: 7. This CDR3 is built from 15 residues.